This is a list of T cell receptor beta chains from one sample in a study of blood T cell repertoires in COVID-19. Clones were sequenced by immunoSEQ multiplex PCR, and TCRdb holds only the in-frame ones, with some missing. There are 130,000 to 150,000 clones in the sample; approximately 79% occur only once, and approximately 3.6% lies in the top ten. Material for sequencing was peripheral blood. The origin of the receptors is a man aged 60 to 75 with acute or convalescent COVID-19. Both conserved end residues are part of each CDR3. A D gene is named only where the DNA matches it firmly. Only some rows state a clone size, as once, few, many or a class for expanded clones.

j_call d_call clone_size v_call cdr3_nt cdr3_aa
TRBJ1-6 TRBD1 NA TRBV5-6 TGTGCCAGCAGCGCCGGACAGGGTCATTCACCCCTCCACTTT CASSAGQGHSPLHF
TRBJ1-4 TRBD1 NA TRBV5-1 TGCGCCAGCAGCGAGGGGACAGTTGCAACTAATGAAAAACTGTTTTTT CASSEGTVATNEKLFF
TRBJ1-1 NA NA TRBV27 TGTGCCAGCAGTTTAGGGTGGGGGGACACTGAAGCTTTCTTT CASSLGWGDTEAFF
TRBJ2-5 NA NA TRBV7-2 TGTGCCAGCAGCTTACGGGGTGGCCGCTTACAAGAGACCCAGTACTTC CASSLRGGRLQETQYF
TRBJ1-2 NA NA TRBV30 TGTGCCAGATCAACAGGAAACTATGGCTACACCTTC CARSTGNYGYTF
TRBJ1-1 NA NA TRBV7-2 TGTGCCAGCACCTTCCCGACAGCTAACACTGAAGCTTTCTTT CASTFPTANTEAFF
TRBJ2-1 TRBD2 NA TRBV27 TGTGCCAGCAGTTTATTCGGGAGGGGGTCCTACAATGAGCAGTTCTTC CASSLFGRGSYNEQFF
TRBJ1-3 NA NA TRBV27 TGTGCCAGCAGTCCCAATACAGGCCCGGGCTCTGGAAACACCATATATTTT CASSPNTGPGSGNTIYF
TRBJ1-4 TRBD1 NA TRBV2 TGTGCCAGCAGTGAAGAGGGACAGGGGAGTGAAAAACTGTTTTTT CASSEEGQGSEKLFF
TRBJ2-7 TRBD2 once TRBV6-5 TGTGCCAGCAGTTTCGGGGGGGAGGTGACCTACGAGCAGTACTTC CASSFGGEVTYEQYF
TRBJ1-1 NA NA TRBV30 TGTGCCTGGAGTATGACAGACAACACTGAAGCTTTCTTT CAWSMTDNTEAFF
TRBJ2-2 NA once TRBV4-3 TGCGCCAGCAGCCAAGATATGGGAGTAAACACCGGGGAGCTGTTTTTT CASSQDMGVNTGELFF
TRBJ1-5 NA NA TRBV6-2/TRBV6-3 TGTGCCAGCAGTGAGGAGGGGCCGGGGAATCAGCCCCAGCATTTT CASSEEGPGNQPQHF
TRBJ2-2 TRBD2 NA TRBV27 TGTGCCAGCAGTTTCGAAGCGGGAGGGGGGACCGGGGAGCTGTTTTTT CASSFEAGGGTGELFF
TRBJ2-5 NA NA TRBV7-2 TGTGCCAGCAGCCCTGGCGGAGAAGAAGAGACCCAGTACTTC CASSPGGEEETQYF
TRBJ1-1 NA once TRBV28 TGTGCCAGCAGTAATCTTGAAGCGGGGAACACTGAAGCTTTCTTT CASSNLEAGNTEAFF
TRBJ1-5 TRBD1 NA TRBV20-1 TGCAGTGCTAGTCAAAGCGCAGGGGGGATAGGCAATCAGCCCCAGCATTTT CSASQSAGGIGNQPQHF
TRBJ2-6 TRBD2 NA TRBV27 TGTGCCAGCTCCGCGGGAGCTGGGGCCAACGTCCTGACTTTC CASSAGAGANVLTF
TRBJ2-5 NA NA TRBV24-1 TGTGCCACCAGTAAGGCAGGGGGGCCCCAAGAGACCCAGTACTTC CATSKAGGPQETQYF
TRBJ2-2 TRBD2 NA TRBV24-1 TGTGCCCTTCGGACTAGCGGGACGGACACCGGGGAGCTGTTTTTT CALRTSGTDTGELFF
TRBJ2-7 TRBD2 NA TRBV3-1/TRBV3-2 TGTGCCAGCAGCCAAGCGGGAGGGACGGACGAGCAGTACTTC CASSQAGGTDEQYF
TRBJ1-3 TRBD1 NA TRBV28 TGTGCCAGCGGGGAACCCGGACAGGGTAAAGGAAACACCATATATTTT CASGEPGQGKGNTIYF
TRBJ2-7 NA NA TRBV30 TGTGCCTGGAGGGCAGGGGGGAACTACGAGCAGTACTTC CAWRAGGNYEQYF
TRBJ2-1 NA NA TRBV11-3 TGTGCCAGCAGCTTTGGAGGGAATAATGAGCAGTTCTTC CASSFGGNNEQFF
TRBJ2-2 NA NA TRBV24-1 TGTGCCACCGGAGGTAAGACAGGACCCACCGGGGAGCTGTTTTTT CATGGKTGPTGELFF
TRBJ2-1 TRBD2 NA TRBV27 TGTGCCAGCAGTTGGCGGGAGAATGGGGACAATGAGCAGTTCTTC CASSWRENGDNEQFF
TRBJ2-1 NA NA TRBV7-3 TGTGCCAGCAGCTCTAGCGATGAGCAGTTCTTC CASSSSDEQFF
TRBJ1-5 TRBD1 NA TRBV4-1 TGCGCCAGCAGCCCTCAGACAGGGGGCATGGTTCAGCCCCAGCATTTT CASSPQTGGMVQPQHF
TRBJ2-3 TRBD2 once TRBV4-3 TGCGCCAGCAGCCAAGATTTTCGGGGGGAAGCTAGCACAGATACGCAGTATTTT CASSQDFRGEASTDTQYF